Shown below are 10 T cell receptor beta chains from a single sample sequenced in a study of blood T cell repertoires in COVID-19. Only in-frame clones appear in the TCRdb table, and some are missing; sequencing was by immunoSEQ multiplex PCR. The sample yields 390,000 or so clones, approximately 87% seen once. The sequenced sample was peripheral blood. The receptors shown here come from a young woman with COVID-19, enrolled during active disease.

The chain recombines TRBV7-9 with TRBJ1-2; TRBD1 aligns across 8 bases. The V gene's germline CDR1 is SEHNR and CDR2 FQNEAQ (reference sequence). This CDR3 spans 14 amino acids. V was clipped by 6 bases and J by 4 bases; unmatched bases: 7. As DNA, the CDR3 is TGTGCCAGCAGTATCCAGGGGGCTGGCTATGGCTACACCTTC. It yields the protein CASSIQGAGYGYTF. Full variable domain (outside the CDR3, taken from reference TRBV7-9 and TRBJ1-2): DTGVSQNPRHKITKRGQNVTFRCDPISEHNRLYWYRQTLGQGPEFLTYFQNEAQLEKSRLLSDRFSAERPKGSFSTLEIQRTEQGDSAMYLCASSIQGAGYGYTFGSGTRLTVV.

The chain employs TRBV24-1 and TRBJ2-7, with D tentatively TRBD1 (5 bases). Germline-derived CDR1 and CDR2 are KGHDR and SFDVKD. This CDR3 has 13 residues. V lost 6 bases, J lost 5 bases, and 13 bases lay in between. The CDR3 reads CATSRTQGDEQYF. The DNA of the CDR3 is TGTGCCACCAGTCGCACGCAGGGCGACGAGCAGTACTTC.

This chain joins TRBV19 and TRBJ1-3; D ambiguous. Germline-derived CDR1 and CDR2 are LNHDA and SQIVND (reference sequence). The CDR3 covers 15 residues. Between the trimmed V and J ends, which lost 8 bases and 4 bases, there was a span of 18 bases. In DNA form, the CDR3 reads TGTGCCAGTTCGAAGGGAGGATTTACCGGAAACACCATATATTTT. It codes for CASSKGGFTGNTIYF. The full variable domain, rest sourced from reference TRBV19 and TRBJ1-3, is DGGITQSPKYLFRKEGQNVTLSCEQNLNHDAMYWYRQDPGQGLRLIYYSQIVNDFQKGDIAEGYSVSREKKESFPLTVTSAQKNPTAFYLCASSKGGFTGNTIYFGEGSWLTVV.

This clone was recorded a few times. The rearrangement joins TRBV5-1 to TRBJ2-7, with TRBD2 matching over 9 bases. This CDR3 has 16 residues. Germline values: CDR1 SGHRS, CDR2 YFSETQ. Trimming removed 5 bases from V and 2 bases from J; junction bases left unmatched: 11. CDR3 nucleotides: TGCGCCAGCAGACTGGATCCCTCTAGCGGGGCCTACGAGCAGTACTTC. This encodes CASRLDPSSGAYEQYF.

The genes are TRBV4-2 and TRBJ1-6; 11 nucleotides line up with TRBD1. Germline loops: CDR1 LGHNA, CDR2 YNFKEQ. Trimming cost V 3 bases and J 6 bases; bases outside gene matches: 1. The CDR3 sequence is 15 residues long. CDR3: CASSQDRGRNSPLHF. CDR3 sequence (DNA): TGTGCCAGCAGCCAGGACAGGGGGCGTAATTCACCCCTCCACTTT.

DNA of the CDR3: TGTGCCAGTAGTATGGGAGGTTTGAACACTGAAGCTTTCTTT. It encodes CASSMGGLNTEAFF. The chain is built from TRBV19 and TRBJ1-1; unclear D gene. This CDR3 contains 14 residues. Germline V gives CDR1 LNHDA, CDR2 SQIVND (reference sequence). V was shortened by 3 bases and J by 0 bases, with 8 bases between the two germline ends.

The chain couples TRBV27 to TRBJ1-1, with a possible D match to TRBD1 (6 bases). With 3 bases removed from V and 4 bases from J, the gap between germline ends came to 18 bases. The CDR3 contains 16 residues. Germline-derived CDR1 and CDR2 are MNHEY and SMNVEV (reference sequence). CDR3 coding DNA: TGTGCCAGCAGTTTGCTATCCTCCCAGGGGAGCACTGAAGCTTTCTTT. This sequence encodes CASSLLSSQGSTEAFF.

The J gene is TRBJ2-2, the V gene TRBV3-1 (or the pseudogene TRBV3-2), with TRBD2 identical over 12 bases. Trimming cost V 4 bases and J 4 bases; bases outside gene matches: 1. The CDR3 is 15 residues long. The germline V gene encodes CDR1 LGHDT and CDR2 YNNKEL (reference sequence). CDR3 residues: CASSPGLAGTGELFF. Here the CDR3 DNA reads TGTGCCAGCAGCCCGGGACTAGCGGGCACCGGGGAGCTGTTTTTT.

CDR3 bases: TGTGCCAGCAGTTCTGGGAGGACTGAAGCTTTCTTT. The encoded protein is CASSSGRTEAFF. The rearrangement uses TRBV6-5 and TRBJ1-1, with unresolved D. CDR3 length equals 12 residues. The germline V gene encodes CDR1 MNHEY and CDR2 SVGAGI. V gave up 4 bases and J gave up 5 bases, with 8 bases separating them.

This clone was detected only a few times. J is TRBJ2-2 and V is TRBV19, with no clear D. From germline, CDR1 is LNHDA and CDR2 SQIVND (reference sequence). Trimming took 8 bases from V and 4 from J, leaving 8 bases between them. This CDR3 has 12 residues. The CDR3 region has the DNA TGTGCCAGTGAGTCGGGCACCGGGGAGCTGTTTTTT. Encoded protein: CASESGTGELFF.